The TCR beta chain described here comes from a study of T-cell memory formation after mild COVID-19. Study as a whole: Among the donors, TCR clusters were largely specific to each donor. Study conclusions and caveats: That cross-reactive memory joined was suggested by some responding clones appearing in pre-infection memory. A second wave expanding day 15 to 37 was CD4+-biased; contracting clones were balanced.

V lost 3 bases to trimming and J lost 6 bases; unmatched junction nucleotides: 2. The CDR3 sequence is 15 residues long. Germline V gene lookup returns CDR1 KGHDR and CDR2 SFDVKD. One entry per CDR3 protein results from TCRdb running MiXCR on the 5' RACE reads. The sample has hundreds of thousands of distinct CDR3 sequences; less than 25% are singletons. As to this clonotype: Its antigen is currently unknown.

This rearrangement joins TRBV24-1 to TRBJ2-1; TRBD2 aligns across 12 bases. This TCR was recovered from an adult woman who had mild COVID-19 (a few samples of this study predate the infection). Cell type and time point are not known. Sequencing was performed on PBMCs or a T cell subset sorted from them (not recorded which). The CDR3 bases are TGTGCCACCAGTGATGCTAGCGGGAGGGCCAATGAGCAGTTCTTC. Amino acid sequence: CATSDASGRANEQFF.